This T cell receptor (beta chain) comes out of a study of spatial heterogeneity in lung cancer. This clonotype appeared a few times. Its antigen is still unknown. The CDR3 has 13 residues. V dropped 3 bases and J dropped 3 bases, with 11 bases sitting between them. Looked up from germline, CDR1 is DFQATT and CDR2 is SNEGSKA (reference sequence). Time point given: sample taken at primary tumor resection. TCRdb reanalysed the 5' RACE reads using MiXCR and keeps one entry per CDR3 protein. This sample yields about 9,900 distinct CDR3 sequences, of which 5.5% to 7% are seen a single time; 6% to 8.5% belongs to the top ten. Study-wide points: Intratumoral expanded alpha and beta TCR counts were found to track tumor mutation counts.

The sequence was collected from a female donor with early-stage non-small cell lung cancer. The specimen was lung tumor tissue, collected at surgery. J is TRBJ1-2 and V is TRBV20-1; D unclear. The CDR3 sequence: CSASMVSYYGYTF. The CDR3 nucleotides are TGCAGTGCTAGTATGGTCTCTTACTATGGCTACACCTTC.